Below, 14 T cell receptor beta chains from the same sample are listed, as sequenced in a study of blood T cells in healthy people across ages. With a J-beta primer mix and a sample-barcoded 5' primer, a second PCR ran about 7 to 11 cycles. TCRdb redid the calling of the 5' RACE reads with MiXCR, one entry per CDR3 protein. The sample consists of about 800,000 distinct CDR3 sequences, 58% of them appearing once. Sequenced material: blood. Receptors were obtained from a man younger than 45 in good health.

The chain combines TRBV29-1 with TRBJ2-5, with D maybe TRBD1 (6 bases). This CDR3 comprises 13 residues. V was trimmed by 6 bases and J by 0 bases, leaving 11 bases between them. Germline assignment: CDR1 SQVTM and CDR2 ANQGSEA. The CDR3 here is CSVNRVYQETQYF. The DNA for the CDR3 is TGCAGCGTGAACAGGGTGTACCAAGAGACCCAGTACTTC. The complete variable domain, with remaining parts taken from reference TRBV29-1 and TRBJ2-5, reads SAVISQKPSRDICQRGTSLTIQCQVDSQVTMMFWYRQQPGQSLTLIATANQGSEATYESGFVIDKFPISRPNLTFSTLTVSNMSPEDSSIYLCSVNRVYQETQYFGPGTRLLVL.

The V gene is TRBV7-8, the J gene TRBJ2-2, with 8 bases matching TRBD2. V lost 6 bases to trimming and J lost 4 bases; unmatched junction nucleotides: 7. Germline CDR1 reads SGHVS; CDR2 reads FQNEAQ. The length of the CDR3 is 15 residues. The CDR3 region has the DNA TGTGCCAGCAGTCCGGAACTAGCGGTCACCGGGGAGCTGTTTTTT. It translates to CASSPELAVTGELFF.

The V call is TRBV7-9, the J call TRBJ2-6, with unresolved D. Trimming shortened V by 1 base and J by 1 base, and 8 bases separated the two germline ends. This CDR3 spans 16 amino acids. CDR1 is SEHNR and CDR2 is FQNEAQ in the germline V gene (reference sequence). CDR3 coding DNA: TGTGCCAGCAGCTTAGGTCACGAGTCTGGGGCCAACGTCCTGACTTTC. Residues: CASSLGHESGANVLTF.

This chain's CDR3 is CASSNWNGQETQYF. As DNA, the CDR3 is TGTGCCAGCAGCAACTGGAACGGACAAGAGACCCAGTACTTC. The V and J genes are TRBV7-2 and TRBJ2-5; D remains ambiguous. Germline CDR1 and CDR2: SGHTA and FQGNSA. V was clipped by 5 bases and J by 2 bases, with 12 bases between them. CDR3 length equals 14 residues.

This chain links TRBV6-5 with TRBJ2-7, with D unclear. Germline-derived CDR1 and CDR2 are MNHEY and SVGAGI. There are 14 residues in the CDR3. V dropped 4 bases and J dropped 2 bases, with 12 bases sitting between them. CDR3 region: CASSWSRSTYEQYF. CDR3 DNA sequence: TGTGCCAGCAGTTGGTCCCGGTCCACCTACGAGCAGTACTTC.

There are a few counts of this clonotype. V usage is TRBV23-1 and J usage is TRBJ2-4, with D possibly being TRBD1 or TRBD2 (5 bases each). TRBV23-1 carries the ORF label, with uncertain function. CDR3 size: 15 residues. The V end lost 5 bases, the J end lost 3 bases, and 14 bases lay between the germline ends. The CDR3 DNA sequence: TGCGCCAGCAGTTTGCGTTCAGGGAGCAAAAACATTCAGTACTTC. It specifies CASSLRSGSKNIQYF.

The CDR3 region is CASSVGQSSYEQYF. The CDR3 coding sequence is TGTGCCAGCAGCGTAGGGCAGAGCTCCTACGAGCAGTACTTC. The chain recombines TRBV11-2 with TRBJ2-7; unclear D gene. V was clipped by 5 bases and J by 0 bases, with 11 bases between them. Germline CDR1 and CDR2: SGHAT and FQNNGV. The length of the CDR3 is 14 residues.

The chain is built from TRBV7-2 and TRBJ2-7; D perhaps matches TRBD1 (6 bases). Deletions cut 2 bases from V and 2 bases from J, with 10 bases between. Germline lookup yields CDR1 SGHTA and CDR2 FQGNSA. The CDR3 sequence is 14 residues long. The CDR3 DNA sequence: TGTGCCAGCAGCTTAACAGGGTCCACCTACGAGCAGTACTTC. Translated: CASSLTGSTYEQYF.

Ten or more counts support this clonotype. The gene calls are TRBV10-3 and TRBJ1-6; no clear D. The CDR3 is 14 residues long. Germline V gene data show CDR1 as ENHRY and CDR2 as SYGVKD. V was trimmed by 0 bases and J by 8 bases, leaving 8 bases between them. The CDR3 bases are TGTGCCATCAGTGAGTCCCGGTGGGATTCACCCCTCCACTTT. Amino acids: CAISESRWDSPLHF.

V usage is TRBV5-1 and J usage is TRBJ2-4; TRBD1 matches at 7 bases. The germline V gene has CDR1 SGHRS and CDR2 YFSETQ. The CDR3 length is 15 residues. V lost 3 bases and J lost 9; bases outside the gene matches: 12. The CDR3 sequence: CASSSTGAVVGIQYF. CDR3 sequence (DNA): TGCGCCAGCAGCTCTACAGGGGCCGTCGTGGGCATTCAGTACTTC. The full variable domain, with the rest looked up from reference TRBV5-1 and TRBJ2-4, is KAGVTQTPRYLIKTRGQQVTLSCSPISGHRSVSWYQQTPGQGLQFLFEYFSETQRNKGNFPGRFSGRQFSNSRSEMNVSTLELGDSALYLCASSSTGAVVGIQYFGAGTRLSVL.

The V call is TRBV24-1, the J call TRBJ2-7, with TRBD1 matching over 9 bases. Near its end, the DNA agrees better with TRBJ2-5, so the J call may be wrong. This CDR3 is built from 15 residues. Germline V gene lookup returns CDR1 KGHDR and CDR2 SFDVKD. The CDR3 DNA is TGTGCCACCAGTGTCGGGACAGGGTACCAAGAGACCCAGTACTTC. It codes for CATSVGTGYQETQYF.

The chain employs TRBV20-1 and TRBJ2-2; TRBD2 might be the D (5 bases). Trimming removed 2 bases from V and 5 bases from J, with 9 bases in between. Germline-derived CDR1 and CDR2 are DFQATT and SNEGSKA (reference sequence). CDR3 length: 13 residues. The CDR3 reads CSARMTGTGELFF. CDR3 coding DNA: TGCAGTGCTAGAATGACGGGGACCGGGGAGCTGTTTTTT.

The V and J genes are TRBV5-8 and TRBJ2-3; 8 nucleotides match TRBD1. V lost 4 bases and J lost 4; bases outside the gene matches: 5. CDR3 size: 14 residues. Germline V lookup: CDR1 SGHTS, CDR2 YDEGEE. The CDR3 region has the DNA TGTGCCAGCAGCGTTGACAGGGGCGCAGATACGCAGTATTTT. This gives the protein CASSVDRGADTQYF.

This chain links TRBV13 with TRBJ1-1; D ambiguous. The CDR3 loop spans 16 amino acids. V lost 1 base, J lost 0 bases, and 12 bases lay in between. Germline V CDR1 and CDR2: PRHDT, FYEKMQ (reference sequence). The CDR3 coding sequence is TGTGCCAGCAGCTTAGAGATGGCAGCGGTGAACACTGAAGCTTTCTTT. Protein: CASSLEMAAVNTEAFF.